The 30 T cell receptor beta chains below come from one sample, sequenced in a study of T-cell reconstitution after alpha-beta-depleted transplantation in children (dated by TCRdb to 2015 to 2016). Explained via the paper, the treatment or condition label denotes: allogeneic hematopoietic cell transplantation with graft depleted of TCRalphabeta T cells and CD19 B cells. To prepare the library, PCR was applied. The reads were generated on an Illumina HiSeq 2500. TCR libraries were prepared with molecular barcoding, using unique molecular identifiers to normalize TCRbeta repertoire quantification. The public sequencing data were trimmed at Q25 with fastp and processed into clonotypes with MiXCR by TCRdb, which kept only in-frame beta chains. One record per CDR3 amino acid sequence lists the most common genes and DNA. In all, the sample holds 440,000 or so distinct CDR3 sequences, and about 45% of those were seen once. The leading ten clones occupy 27% of the sample.

The sequencing here drew on PBMCs, taken before TCRalphabeta/CD19-depleted stem cell transplant. The receptor source for this set is a girl aged 2 to 9 with aplastic anemia, due to receive a stem cell transplant.

The chain recombines TRBV27 with TRBJ1-6, with D unclear. V was cut by 0 bases and J by 4 bases, with 7 bases left in between. Germline lookup yields CDR1 MNHEY and CDR2 SMNVEV (reference sequence). The length of the CDR3 is 15 residues. CDR3 bases: TGTGCCAGCAGTTTATCGAGGCAGTATAATTCACCCCTCCACTTT. Translated: CASSLSRQYNSPLHF.

The chain uses TRBV12-3 or TRBV12-4 and TRBJ2-1; D remains unclear. This CDR3 is 15 amino acids long. The V end lost 5 bases, the J end lost 10 bases, and 21 bases lay between the germline ends. The CDR3 DNA reads as TGTGCCAGCAGTAGTAGGGTGACTTACAATTTCGAGCAGTTCTTC. Translation: CASSSRVTYNFEQFF.

This clonotype was seen a handful of times. The chain links TRBV12-3 or TRBV12-4 to TRBJ1-1; D is ambiguous. The CDR3 totals 12 residues. V was trimmed by 7 bases and J by 7 bases, leaving 13 bases between them. CDR3 amino acids: CASTGSSIEAFF. The CDR3 bases are TGTGCCAGCACTGGCTCGAGCATTGAAGCTTTCTTT.

This chain connects TRBV29-1 to TRBJ2-5; TRBD2 matches at 11 bases. The junction had 8 bases not matched to a gene; V was cut back by 4 bases and J by 4 bases. This CDR3 contains 15 residues. Germline values: CDR1 SQVTM, CDR2 ANQGSEA. DNA for the CDR3: TGCAGCGTTGTTCTAGCGGGAGGTGGTGGAGAGACCCAGTACTTC. Translated, it gives CSVVLAGGGGETQYF.

The V gene is TRBV4-3, the J gene TRBJ2-5; 11 nucleotides match TRBD2. Germline trimming cut 4 bases from V and 2 bases from J; bases unmatched to any gene: 6. Per the germline V gene, CDR1 is LGHNA and CDR2 is YSLEER. There are 16 residues in the CDR3. CDR3 amino acids: CASSPRGLADQETQYF. In nucleotides, the CDR3 is TGCGCCAGCAGCCCACGGGGACTAGCGGATCAAGAGACCCAGTACTTC.

This clonotype was seen ten or more times. V usage is TRBV18 and J usage is TRBJ2-7; a weak D match, TRBD1 (6 bases). CDR3 length: 14 amino acids. The ends were cut back, 8 bases at V and 4 bases at J, with 18 bases in the middle. Germline values: CDR1 KGHSH, CDR2 LQKENI. CDR3 DNA: TGTGCCAGCAGCCCGGGCCAGGGGAGATACGAGCAGTACTTC. It translates to CASSPGQGRYEQYF.

This clonotype has ten or more counts. This chain links TRBV5-6 with TRBJ2-2; TRBD1 matches at 8 bases. The V segment lost 4 bases and the J segment 0 bases; nucleotides outside the gene matches: 5. The CDR3 loop spans 16 amino acids. Germline CDR1 reads SGHDT; CDR2 reads YYEEEE. The CDR3 bases are TGTGCCAGCAGCGGGGGGACAGGAGCGAACACCGGGGAGCTGTTTTTT. Its protein is CASSGGTGANTGELFF.

This clonotype was counted once. The V call is TRBV12-1, the J call TRBJ2-5. TRBV12-1 is classified as a pseudogene. The CDR3 has 17 residues. The CDR3 DNA is TGTGCCAGCAGCTCCTTGCCGGATGGACGGTGGCAAGAGACCCAGTACTTC. Translating gives CASSSLPDGRWQETQYF.

This clonotype was detected ten times or more. This chain links TRBV5-1 with TRBJ2-5, with 8 bases identical to TRBD1. V was clipped by 0 bases and J by 4 bases; unmatched bases: 8. The CDR3 spans 16 residues. The V gene's germline CDR1 is SGHRS and CDR2 YFSETQ. The chain's CDR3 is CASSLVDRDVRETQYF. DNA for the CDR3: TGCGCCAGCAGCTTGGTGGACAGGGACGTTAGAGAGACCCAGTACTTC.

The chain recombines TRBV5-1 with TRBJ2-7, with TRBD2 as a possible D gene (5 bases). The germline CDR1 and CDR2 sequences are SGHRS and YFSETQ. Trimming left V 6 bases short and J 3 bases short, with 25 bases between. The CDR3 spans 17 residues. As DNA, the CDR3 is TGCGCCAGCACCTTTGATCCGGGATCCTATAGCGTCTACGAGCAGTACTTC. Translating it yields CASTFDPGSYSVYEQYF.

This clonotype has a single count. This chain joins TRBV4-1 and TRBJ2-3, with D unresolved. The V end was cut by 4 bases, the J end by 4 bases, with 15 bases between. Germline CDR1 MGHRA, CDR2 YSYEKL. The CDR3 runs to 15 residues. CDR3 sequence (DNA): TGCGCCAGCAGCCCCCGGCAGGACGCGGCAGATACGCAGTATTTT. It encodes CASSPRQDAADTQYF.

The J gene is TRBJ1-1, the V gene TRBV6-5; TRBD1 matches 7 bases. From germline, CDR1 is MNHEY and CDR2 SVGAGI. J lost 6 bases, V lost 2 bases, and 6 bases had no gene match. The CDR3 is 14 amino acids. The CDR3 nucleotides read TGTGCCAGCAGTTACCTCGACAGGGTCCCTGAAGCTTTCTTT. This gives the protein CASSYLDRVPEAFF.

This clonotype appeared many times. The chain links TRBV10-2 to TRBJ2-5; no definite D call. This CDR3 is built from 11 residues. Trimming left V 3 bases short and J 6 bases short, with 5 bases between. Germline-derived CDR1 and CDR2 are WSHSY and SAAADI. The CDR3 spells CASSDLQTQYF. The CDR3 DNA reads as TGCGCCAGCAGTGACTTACAGACCCAGTACTTC.

This clonotype came up a few times. This sequence joins TRBV19 and TRBJ1-2; D gene unclear. CDR1 LNHDA and CDR2 SQIVND come from the germline V gene (reference sequence). V lost 5 bases and J 2 bases, leaving 12 bases between the germline ends. This CDR3 region has 14 residues. The CDR3 nucleotides are TGTGCCAGTAGTGCCCCGGGCCTCAACTATGGCTACACCTTC. Its protein is CASSAPGLNYGYTF.

V and J are TRBV29-1 and TRBJ2-5, with 11 positions matching TRBD2. CDR1 and CDR2 (germline): SQVTM, ANQGSEA. With V trimmed by 6 bases and J by 1 base, 7 bases remained unmatched. CDR3 size: 15 residues. CDR3 loop: CSVDLAGGLQETQYF. CDR3 nucleotides: TGCAGCGTCGACTTAGCGGGGGGGCTCCAAGAGACCCAGTACTTC.

The chain employs TRBV5-1 and TRBJ2-6, with D uncertain. This CDR3 spans 16 amino acids. The V end was cut by 4 bases, the J end by 0 bases, with 11 bases between. Germline V gene data show CDR1 as SGHRS and CDR2 as YFSETQ. This chain's CDR3 is CASSPEAYSGANVLTF. CDR3 bases: TGCGCCAGCAGCCCCGAAGCGTACTCTGGGGCCAACGTCCTGACTTTC.

This sequence joins TRBV6-2 or TRBV6-3 and TRBJ2-1, with 9 positions matching TRBD2. Germline V gene lookup returns CDR1 MNHEY and CDR2 SVGEGT. Trimming cost V 4 bases and J 6 bases; bases outside gene matches: 10. This CDR3 spans 16 amino acids. The CDR3 reads CASSSPLSGGLNEQFF. CDR3 sequence (DNA): TGTGCCAGCAGTTCTCCCCTCAGCGGGGGGCTCAATGAGCAGTTCTTC.

This clonotype was counted at least ten times. The chain carries TRBV7-2 and TRBJ2-5; 8 nucleotides match TRBD1. The CDR3 extends over 16 amino acids. Germline V gene data show CDR1 as SGHTA and CDR2 as FQGNSA. V lost 3 bases and J lost 4; bases outside the gene matches: 10. In DNA form, the CDR3 reads TGTGCCAGCAGCTTGTGGGGACAGGCGGCCGGAGAGACCCAGTACTTC. It yields the protein CASSLWGQAAGETQYF. Full variable domain (remainder filled in from reference TRBV7-2 and TRBJ2-5): GAGVSQSPSNKVTEKGKDVELRCDPISGHTALYWYRQSLGQGLEFLIYFQGNSAPDKSGLPSDRFSAERTGGSVSTLTIQRTQQEDSAVYLCASSLWGQAAGETQYFGPGTRLLVL.

The count of this clonotype is one. The chain carries TRBV7-9 and TRBJ2-1; D is possibly TRBD1 (5 bases). Trimming left V 6 bases short and J 0 bases short, with 12 bases between. Germline V gives CDR1 SEHNR, CDR2 FQNEAQ (reference sequence). This CDR3 has 15 amino acids. The CDR3 protein is CASSDSSYSYNEQFF. The CDR3 DNA reads TGTGCCAGCAGTGACAGCTCTTACTCCTACAATGAGCAGTTCTTC.

This clonotype came up many times. The chain couples TRBV12-3 or TRBV12-4 to TRBJ2-2; TRBD2 might be the D (5 bases). Trimming stripped 4 bases from V and 2 bases from J, with 14 bases between. This CDR3 region has 16 residues. CDR3 residues: CASSSSDRGNTGELFF. As DNA, the CDR3 is TGTGCCAGCAGTTCCTCGGACCGGGGAAACACCGGGGAGCTGTTTTTT.

The chain links TRBV7-3 to TRBJ2-1; 11 nucleotides match TRBD2. V dropped 2 bases and J dropped 7; count of bases not matched to a gene: 7. Germline CDR1 is SGHTA and CDR2 is FQGTGA. The CDR3 sequence is 16 residues long. In nucleotides, the CDR3 is TGTGCCAGCAGCTTATCGAATAGCGGGAGGGTGAATGAGCAGTTCTTC. Amino acid sequence: CASSLSNSGRVNEQFF. Based on the CDR3 plus reference TRBV7-3 and TRBJ2-1, the full variable domain is GAGVSQTPSNKVTEKGKYVELRCDPISGHTALYWYRQSLGQGPEFLIYFQGTGAADDSGLPNDRFFAVRPEGSVSTLKIQRTERGDSAVYLCASSLSNSGRVNEQFFGPGTRLTVL.

As to this clonotype: With a much larger clone just one base away, this may be a read error. The chain joins TRBV5-1 to TRBJ1-2; maybe TRBD1 (6 bases). The germline CDR1 and CDR2 sequences are SGHRS and YFSETQ. There are 15 residues in the CDR3. In DNA, the CDR3 is TGCGCCAGCAGCTCGGCGGGGGCGGCCAACTATGGCGACACCTTC. Its protein is CASSSAGAANYGDTF. Based on the CDR3 plus reference TRBV5-1 and TRBJ1-2, the full variable domain is KAGVTQTPRYLIKTRGQQVTLSCSPISGHRSVSWYQQTPGQGLQFLFEYFSETQRNKGNFPGRFSGRQFSNSRSEMNVSTLELGDSALYLCASSSAGAANYGDTFGSGTRLTVV.

This clonotype was counted between two and nine times. The V gene is TRBV10-3, the J gene TRBJ2-1; 9 nucleotides agree with TRBD1. Looked up from germline, CDR1 is ENHRY and CDR2 is SYGVKD. The CDR3 contains 17 residues. V shed 2 bases and J 7 bases; nucleotides not matched to a gene: 12. The CDR3 sequence: CAISERVAGTGRNEQFF. The CDR3 nucleotides are TGTGCCATCAGTGAGCGGGTAGCCGGGACAGGGCGTAATGAGCAGTTCTTC.

This clonotype was detected ten times or more. The V gene is TRBV20-1, the J gene TRBJ1-5; maybe TRBD1 (5 bases). The CDR3 spans 13 residues. V dropped 0 bases and J dropped 5 bases, with 8 bases sitting between them. Germline-derived CDR1 and CDR2 are DFQATT and SNEGSKA (reference sequence). CDR3: CSARDVGDQPQHF. The CDR3 nucleotides read TGCAGTGCTAGAGATGTGGGGGATCAGCCCCAGCATTTT.

Comments on this clonotype: A much larger clone differs from this one at a single base, so this may be a read error. V is TRBV5-6 and J is TRBJ2-3; TRBD2 matches at 10 bases. The CDR3 length is 17 residues. Germline CDR1 is SGHDT and CDR2 is YYEEEE. The CDR3 coding sequence is TGTGCCAGCAGCTTTCTAGCGGGAGTGGGAAGCACAGATACGCATTATTTT. Translation: CASSFLAGVGSTDTHYF.

The chain combines TRBV12-3 or TRBV12-4 with TRBJ2-6; a possible D gene is TRBD1 (5 bases). The CDR3 length is 17 residues. Trimming cost V 2 bases and J 2 bases, with 13 bases left between them. CDR3 residues: CASSLSRAAAGANVLTF. The CDR3, as DNA: TGTGCCAGCAGTTTAAGCAGGGCGGCGGCTGGGGCCAACGTCCTGACTTTC.

On this clonotype: A read error may produce the germline difference seen at one junction end. The chain uses TRBV30 and TRBJ2-7; 9 nucleotides line up with TRBD2. CDR3 size: 13 residues. Germline lookup yields CDR1 GTSNPN and CDR2 SVGIG (reference sequence). For the CDR3, the DNA is TGTGCGTGGAGTATCGGACTAGCGCAAGAGCAGTACTTC. Amino acid sequence: CAWSIGLAQEQYF.

This chain uses TRBV20-1 with TRBJ1-5, with a tentative D call TRBD1 (6 bases). The V end was cut by 1 base, the J end by 6 bases, with 13 bases between. This CDR3 is built from 14 residues. In germline, CDR1 is DFQATT, CDR2 SNEGSKA (reference sequence). The CDR3 is CSARVSTGSQPQHF. The CDR3 region has the DNA TGCAGTGCTAGAGTTTCGACAGGCAGTCAGCCCCAGCATTTT.

The chain links TRBV6-6 to TRBJ1-2, with D perhaps matching TRBD1 (5 bases). This CDR3 has 10 residues. Germline CDR1 MNHNY, CDR2 SVGAGI (reference sequence). Between the trimmed V and J ends, which lost 6 bases and 8 bases, there was a span of 7 bases. CDR3 in amino acids: CASRQDGYTF. The DNA for the CDR3 is TGTGCCAGCAGACAGGACGGCTACACCTTC.

The chain carries TRBV4-1 and TRBJ2-7, with 12 bases identical to TRBD2. Germline CDR1 MGHRA, CDR2 YSYEKL. The J segment lost 3 bases and the V segment lost 1 base, leaving 1 base of the junction unmatched. The CDR3 runs 15 residues. The CDR3, as DNA: TGCGCCAGCAGCCAAGCGACTAGCGGGAGCTACGAGCAGTACTTC. The encoded protein is CASSQATSGSYEQYF.